A single T cell receptor (beta chain) is shown here with its context. The target antigen is unknown. A much bigger clone sits one base away, suggesting this may be a read error. V was trimmed by 8 bases and J by 1 base, leaving 14 bases between them. Germline loops: CDR1 DFQATT, CDR2 SNEGSKA (reference sequence). This CDR3 comprises 13 residues. A second PCR of about 6 to 12 cycles used a sample-barcoded 5' primer and a J-beta primer mix. The yield of each sample was at least 2.5 million CDR3-containing paired-end reads. TCRdb used MiXCR to reprocess the 5' RACE reads, holding one entry per CDR3 protein. Found here are about 1.7 million distinct CDR3 sequences, roughly 27% of them singletons; the top ten hold 7.7%. This specimen comes from a study of blood T cells in healthy people across ages. Findings and limits, study-wide: Naive CD4+ cell counts and diversity both ran higher in long-lived than in aged donors. Strong correlation linked observed beta diversity and percent naive T cells. Per million T cells, TCR beta diversity dropped about linearly as age rose.

Sequencing was performed on blood. The gene calls are TRBV20-1 and TRBJ1-2; no clear D. This TCR was sampled from a woman aged 25 to 45 in good health. This CDR3 is CSWSLNVNYGYTF. The CDR3 DNA is TGCAGTTGGAGTCTGAACGTTAACTATGGCTACACCTTC.